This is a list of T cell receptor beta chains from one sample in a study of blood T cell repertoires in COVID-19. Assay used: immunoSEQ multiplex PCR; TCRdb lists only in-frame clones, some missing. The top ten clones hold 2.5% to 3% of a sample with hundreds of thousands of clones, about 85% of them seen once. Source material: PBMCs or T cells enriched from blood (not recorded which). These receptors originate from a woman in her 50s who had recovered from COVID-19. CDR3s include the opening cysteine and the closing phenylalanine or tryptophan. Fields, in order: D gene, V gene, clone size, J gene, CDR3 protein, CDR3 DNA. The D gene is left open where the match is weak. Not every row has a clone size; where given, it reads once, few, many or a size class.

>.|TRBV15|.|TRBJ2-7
CATSRAREQYF
TGTGCCACCAGCAGGGCTCGCGAGCAGTACTTC
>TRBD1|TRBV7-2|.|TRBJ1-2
CASSLGGQLRSGYTF
TGTGCCAGCAGCTTAGGGGGACAGTTGCGTAGTGGCTACACCTTC
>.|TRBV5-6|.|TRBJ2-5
CASSWVRAEETQYF
TGTGCCAGCAGCTGGGTGCGGGCAGAAGAGACCCAGTACTTC
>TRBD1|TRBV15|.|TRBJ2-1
CATSIIDREYYNEQFF
TGTGCCACCAGCATAATAGACAGGGAATACTACAATGAGCAGTTCTTC
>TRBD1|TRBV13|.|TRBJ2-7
CASSSPGQGPYEQYF
TGTGCCAGCAGCTCTCCCGGACAGGGGCCATACGAGCAGTACTTC
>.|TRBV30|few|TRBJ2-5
CAWSPAGETQYF
TGTGCCTGGAGTCCGGCAGGAGAGACCCAGTACTTC
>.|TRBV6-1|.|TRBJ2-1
CASSDGKAGRSYNEQFF
TGTGCCAGCAGTGACGGAAAAGCGGGTCGCTCCTACAATGAGCAGTTCTTC
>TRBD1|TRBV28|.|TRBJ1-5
CASSFATGWGQPQHF
TGTGCCAGCAGTTTTGCGACAGGGTGGGGTCAGCCCCAGCATTTT
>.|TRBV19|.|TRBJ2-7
CASSISPSEYEQYF
TGTGCCAGTAGTATAAGTCCAAGCGAATACGAGCAGTACTTC
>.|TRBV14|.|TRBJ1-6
CASSQISQATLHF
TGTGCCAGCAGCCAAATATCCCAGGCTACCCTCCACTTT
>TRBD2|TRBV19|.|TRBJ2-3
CASSMLAGNADTQYF
TGTGCCAGTAGTATGCTAGCGGGAAACGCAGATACGCAGTATTTT
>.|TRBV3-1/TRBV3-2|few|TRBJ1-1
CASSPSWALNTEAFF
TGTGCCAGCAGCCCTTCCTGGGCACTGAACACTGAAGCTTTCTTT
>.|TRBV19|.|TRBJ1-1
CATQGLNTEAFF
TGTGCCACTCAGGGGTTGAACACTGAAGCTTTCTTT
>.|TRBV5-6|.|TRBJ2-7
CASSLEMGPLYEQYF
TGTGCCAGCAGCTTGGAAATGGGGCCTCTATACGAGCAGTACTTC
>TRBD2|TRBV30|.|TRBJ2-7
CAWSLSGGGEQYF
TGTGCCTGGAGTCTTAGCGGGGGTGGCGAGCAGTACTTC
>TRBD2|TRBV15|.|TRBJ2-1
CATSRDLAGVVNEQFF
TGTGCCACCAGCAGAGACCTAGCGGGGGTCGTCAATGAGCAGTTCTTC
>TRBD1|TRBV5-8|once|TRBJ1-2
CASRLTGGSYGYTF
TGTGCCAGCAGGCTGACAGGGGGCTCCTATGGCTACACCTTC
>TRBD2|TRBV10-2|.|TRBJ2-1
CATSQASGGSSYNEQFF
TGCGCCACCAGTCAAGCTAGCGGGGGGAGCTCCTACAATGAGCAGTTCTTC
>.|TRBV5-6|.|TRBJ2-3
CATPDMEGTDTQYF
TGTGCCACCCCGGACATGGAGGGTACAGATACGCAGTATTTT
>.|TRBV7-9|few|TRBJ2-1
CASSLKRDEQFF
TGTGCCAGCAGCTTGAAGCGGGATGAGCAGTTCTTC
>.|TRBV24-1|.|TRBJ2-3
CATSETSGTQYF
TGTGCCACCAGTGAGACGTCCGGGACGCAGTATTTT
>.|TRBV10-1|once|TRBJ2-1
CASSESRTGFGDEQFF
TGCGCCAGCAGTGAGTCTCGGACTGGGTTCGGGGATGAGCAGTTCTTC
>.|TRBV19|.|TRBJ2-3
CASSTDPSTDTQYF
TGTGCCAGTAGCACAGACCCTAGCACAGATACGCAGTATTTT
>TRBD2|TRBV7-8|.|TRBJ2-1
CASSLGLAGGGQFF
TGTGCCAGCAGCTTAGGGCTAGCGGGAGGGGGGCAGTTCTTC
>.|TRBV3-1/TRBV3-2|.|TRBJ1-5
CASSQDWGPGQPQHF
TGTGCCAGCAGCCAAGATTGGGGGCCCGGTCAGCCCCAGCATTTT
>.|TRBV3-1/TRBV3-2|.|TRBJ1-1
CASSQRLTNTEAFF
TGTGCCAGCAGCCAAAGACTGACGAACACTGAAGCTTTCTTT
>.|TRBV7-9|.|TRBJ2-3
CASSLAGGHTDTQYF
TGTGCCAGCAGCTTAGCTGGGGGCCACACAGATACGCAGTATTTT
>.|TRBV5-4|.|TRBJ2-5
CASSLAGRETQYF
TGTGCCAGCAGCTTGGCTGGCAGGGAGACCCAGTACTTC
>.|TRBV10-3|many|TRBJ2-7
CAISESGYEQYF
TGTGCCATCAGTGAGTCCGGGTACGAGCAGTACTTC
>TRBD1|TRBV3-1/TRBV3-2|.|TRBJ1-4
CASSQVTGGIEKLFF
TGTGCCAGCAGCCAAGTGACAGGGGGTATCGAAAAACTGTTTTTT
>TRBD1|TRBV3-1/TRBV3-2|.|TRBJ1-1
CASSQSDRGYTEAFF
TGTGCCAGCAGCCAATCGGACAGGGGGTACACTGAAGCTTTCTTT
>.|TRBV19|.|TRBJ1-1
CASSIVDGGDTEAFF
TGTGCCAGTAGTATCGTTGACGGGGGGGACACTGAAGCTTTCTTT
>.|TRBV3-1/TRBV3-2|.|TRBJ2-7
CASSSRDRYYEQYF
TGTGCCAGCAGCTCGCGGGACCGCTACTACGAGCAGTACTTC
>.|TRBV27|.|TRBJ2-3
CASTQDSATDTQYF
TGTGCCAGCACTCAAGACTCAGCGACAGATACGCAGTATTTT
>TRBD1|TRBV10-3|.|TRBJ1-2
CAISEPQGNYGYTF
TGTGCCATCAGTGAGCCACAGGGGAACTATGGCTACACCTTC
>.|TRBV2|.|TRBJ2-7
CASSGAGHEQYF
TGTGCCAGCAGCGGGGCGGGGCACGAGCAGTACTTC
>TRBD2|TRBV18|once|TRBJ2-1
CASSPLTSGSGFNEQFF
TGTGCCAGCTCCCCATTGACTAGCGGGAGTGGTTTCAATGAGCAGTTCTTC
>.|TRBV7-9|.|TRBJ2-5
CASSLVGETQYF
TGTGCCAGCAGCTTAGTCGGAGAGACCCAGTACTTC
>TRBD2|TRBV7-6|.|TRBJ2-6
CASSPRGGVGANVLTF
TGTGCCAGCAGCCCTAGGGGAGGGGTAGGGGCCAACGTCCTGACTTTC
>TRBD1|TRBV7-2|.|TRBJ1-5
CASSLGQGAFRDQPQHF
TGTGCCAGCAGCTTAGGTCAGGGGGCCTTTCGGGATCAGCCCCAGCATTTT
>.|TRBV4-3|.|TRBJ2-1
CASSQGHSGEQFF
TGCGCCAGCAGCCAAGGTCACTCTGGTGAGCAGTTCTTC
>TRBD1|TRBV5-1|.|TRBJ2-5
CASSLGQQETQYF
TGCGCCAGCAGCCTGGGACAGCAAGAGACCCAGTACTTC
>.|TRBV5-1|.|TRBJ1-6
CASSPDQDFINSPLHF
TGCGCCAGCAGCCCGGACCAGGACTTCATTAATTCACCCCTCCACTTT
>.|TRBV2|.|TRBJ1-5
CASSAPERNQPQHF
TGTGCCAGCAGCGCCCCGGAGCGCAATCAGCCCCAGCATTTT
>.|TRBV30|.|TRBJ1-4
CAWSPTGKKLFF
TGTGCCTGGAGTCCAACCGGGAAAAAACTGTTTTTT
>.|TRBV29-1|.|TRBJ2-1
CSVADSFLGFF
TGCAGCGTGGCGGACAGTTTCCTCGGGTTCTTC
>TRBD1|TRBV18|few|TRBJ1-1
CASSLRTGEVTEAFF
TGTGCCAGCTCACTAAGGACAGGGGAGGTCACTGAAGCTTTCTTT